This TCR beta chain stems from a study of T cell responses to AZD1222 COVID-19 vaccine. Broader study findings: Reportedly, close to half of spike-specific TCRs are directed against unmutated variant regions.

This CDR3 has 15 amino acids. Germline V gives CDR1 SGHTA, CDR2 FQGTGA. The germline V and J ends were trimmed by 5 bases and 1 base, with 9 bases remaining between them. Sequenced by immunoSEQ multiplex PCR; TCRdb stores in-frame clones only, minus some. The sample lists 140,000 or so clones; just over 90% were seen once. On this clone itself: Antigen unknown.

The chain combines TRBV7-3 with TRBJ2-6, with D hard to call. This sequence originates from an adult in good health. The sample here was peripheral blood, taken on day 0 of AZD1222 vaccination. For the CDR3, the DNA is TGTGCCAGCAGCGCATACAATTCTGGGGCCAACGTCCTGACTTTC. This gives the protein CASSAYNSGANVLTF.